A single T cell receptor beta chain is shown here with its context. Its target antigen remains unknown. In this CDR3 the conserved last residue, phenylalanine or tryptophan, is missing, so a read error is likely. The DNA is omitted, as the CDR3 cannot be located on it reliably, and the CDR3 follows TCRdb's listing. The CDR3 spans 11 amino acids, including both terminal residues. According to the germline V gene (reference sequence), CDR1 reads SEHNR and CDR2 reads FQNEAQ. Genomic DNA was used as template for profiling of TCR beta VDJ combinations and CDR3 sequences. An Illumina HiSeq 2000 was the platform used for TCR repertoire sequencing. From the authors' description of their analysis: Repertoires were assessed using TRBV/TRBJ rearrangement plots, CDR3 size and DJ length profiles, and Simpson's diversity index. The most abundant DNA sequence in the deep sequencing data was defined as the immunodominant clone. CDR3 amino acid sequences were screened for sharing across subjects and compared with published repertoires and the VDJdb database. TCRdb reworked the public reads: Q25 trimming with fastp, MiXCR clone assembly, productive beta chains retained. CDR3 protein duplicates are merged, each entry listing the most common genes and DNA. These V and J calls originate from TCRdb's pipeline instead of the authors' own analysis. The sample records 200,000 to 250,000 distinct CDR3 sequences, approximately 57% of which are singletons. The top ten hold about 29% of the sample.

The sample is drawn from a study of CD8+CD57+ T cells in acquired aplastic anemia (dated by TCRdb to 2016 to 2019). Regarding the study in general: A mean of approximately 3 ug of DNA, ranging from about 0.19 to 27.4 ug, was extracted from sorted CD4+ and CD8+ cells. Healthy donor samples averaged around 9.8 million reads for CD4+ and fewer than 12 million for CD8+ cells. General conclusions and limits of the study: Some 30 CD8+ CDR3 sequences were found to be shared between patients and controls, but these sequences appeared to be highly expressed in patients and within the immunodominant clones of the patients. No significant difference in CD8+ Simpson's diversity was found between patients and healthy controls (P=0.060).

The study deep-sequenced TCR repertoires of sorted CD4+ and CD8+ blood T cells from severe aplastic anemia patients and healthy subjects. Ficoll-Paque density gradient centrifugation was used to isolate peripheral blood mononuclear cells. Before DNA extraction, CD4+ and CD8+ T cells were sorted with FACS or magnetic beads. The receptor's source is a human donor in good health. The chain employs TRBV7-9 and TRBJ2-5; TRBD2 is taken as the D call from the table, unchecked against the DNA. The sample was sorted CD4+, CD8+, or CD8+CD57+ T cells (not recorded which) from PBMCs. CDR3 region: CASSQSGYGYT.